What follows is one T cell receptor beta chain and its context. Antigen: not known. The entry originates in a study of blood T cells in healthy people across ages. Through a sample-barcoded 5' primer and a J-beta primer mix, a second PCR was run for about 7 to 12 cycles. Each sample yielded at least 3 million CDR3-containing paired-end reads. MiXCR, applied by TCRdb to the 5' RACE reads, yields one record per CDR3 protein. The sample has fewer than 1,200,000 distinct CDR3 sequences, roughly 24% seen once; the top ten hold less than 0.75%. The V gene's germline CDR1 is SQVTM and CDR2 ANQGSEA. This CDR3 contains 12 residues. V was shortened by 2 bases and J by 9 bases, with 11 bases between the two germline ends. Findings of the study overall: Reliance upon unsorted PBMCs precluded definitive naive versus antigen-experienced comparison. Diversity of TCR beta per million T cells declined in a roughly linear way with age.

The same sample was also used in a study of T cells of mothers and their children. That source adds: The shaping of TCR recombination output by thymic selection is similar in related and unrelated pairs.

Sequenced: blood. The source is a girl aged 2-10 years in good health. V is TRBV29-1 and J is TRBJ2-1; a weak D match, TRBD2 (6 bases). The CDR3 here is CSVEIGGGEQFF. The CDR3 bases are TGCAGCGTTGAAATTGGGGGAGGTGAGCAGTTCTTC.